The clone carrying this TCR beta chain has a count of ten or more. Its target is not known. Time point specified: newly diagnosed GD, antithyroid drugs for less than 3 months. The TCR library used RNA extracted from PBMCs. American Thyroid Association guidelines defined Graves' disease diagnosis. This entry belongs to a study of regulatory T cells in long-lasting Graves disease. General study findings and limits: The study found TRBV28, TRBJ1-2 and TRBJ2-5 favored in persistent disease.

Both iRepertoire HTBI primers and Arm-PCR of CDR3 regions were used to build the TCR beta libraries. TCRdb analysed the multiplex PCR reads with MiXCR anew, one entry per CDR3 protein. The table lists 200,000 to 250,000 distinct CDR3 sequences, approximately 19% of them singletons. The CDR3 runs to 10 residues. The V end was cut by 7 bases, the J end by 9 bases, with 10 bases between. From germline, CDR1 is SQVTM and CDR2 ANQGSEA. These data were also filed under a second study, of T cells in Graves' hyperthyroidism and ophthalmopathy. That publication notes: The TCR CDR3 was amplified in a first-round RT-PCR using the HTBI primer set.

This receptor was obtained from a woman younger than 45 with Graves disease. The genes are TRBV29-1 and TRBJ1-3; D is unresolved. The sample here was peripheral blood mononuclear cells (PBMCs), taken at new diagnosis, from a patient treated with antithyroid drugs. In nucleotides, the CDR3 is TGCAGCGCGTGGGGATCCACCATATATTTT. Its protein product is CSAWGSTIYF.